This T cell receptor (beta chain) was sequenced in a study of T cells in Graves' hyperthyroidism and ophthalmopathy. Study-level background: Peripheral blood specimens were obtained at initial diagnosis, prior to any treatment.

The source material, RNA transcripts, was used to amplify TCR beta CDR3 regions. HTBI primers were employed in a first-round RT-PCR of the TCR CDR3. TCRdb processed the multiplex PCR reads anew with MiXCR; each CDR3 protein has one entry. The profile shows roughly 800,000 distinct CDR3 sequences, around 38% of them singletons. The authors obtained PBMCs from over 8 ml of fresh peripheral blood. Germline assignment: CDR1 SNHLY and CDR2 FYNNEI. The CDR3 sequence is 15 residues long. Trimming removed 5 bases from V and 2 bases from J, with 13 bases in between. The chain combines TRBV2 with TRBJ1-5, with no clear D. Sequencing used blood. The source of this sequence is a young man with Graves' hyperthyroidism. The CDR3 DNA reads TGTGCCAGCAGTTACTCGGGCGTCGGCAATCAGCCCCAGCATTTT. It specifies CASSYSGVGNQPQHF.